This T cell receptor (beta chain) emerged from a study of response to subunit inactivated influenza vaccine. CDR3 length: 12 residues. The V and J ends lost 6 bases and 4 bases, in that order; junction bases with no gene match: 3. Germline values: CDR1 KGHSH, CDR2 LQKENI. In its sample, this clonotype was seen a few times. TCRdb analysed the RT-PCR reads with MiXCR anew, one entry per CDR3 protein. The sample has fewer than 800,000 distinct CDR3 sequences, approximately 14% seen once. The chain couples TRBV18 to TRBJ2-7; 7 positions match TRBD2. The sequenced sample was PBMCs from blood, obtained 12 days after vaccination. The sequence derives from a man aged 45-60 years who received an inactivated influenza vaccine. The CDR3: CASSGTIYEQYF. In DNA, the CDR3 is TGTGCCAGCTCCGGGACTATATACGAGCAGTACTTC.